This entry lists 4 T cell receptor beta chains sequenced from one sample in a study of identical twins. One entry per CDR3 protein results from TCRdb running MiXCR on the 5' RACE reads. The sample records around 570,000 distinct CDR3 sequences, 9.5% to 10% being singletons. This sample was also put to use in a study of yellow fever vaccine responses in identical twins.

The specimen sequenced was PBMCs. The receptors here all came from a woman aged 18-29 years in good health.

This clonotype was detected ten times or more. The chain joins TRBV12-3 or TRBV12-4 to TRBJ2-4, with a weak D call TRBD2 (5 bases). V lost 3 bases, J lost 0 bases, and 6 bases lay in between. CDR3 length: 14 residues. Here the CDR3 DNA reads TGTGCCAGCAGTTTTGGAGGAGCCAAAAACATTCAGTACTTC. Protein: CASSFGGAKNIQYF.

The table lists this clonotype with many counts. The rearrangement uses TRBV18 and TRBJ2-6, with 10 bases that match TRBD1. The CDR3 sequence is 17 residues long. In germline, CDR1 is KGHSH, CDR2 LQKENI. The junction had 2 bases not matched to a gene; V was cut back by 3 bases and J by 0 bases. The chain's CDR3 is CASSPGTGVSGANVLTF. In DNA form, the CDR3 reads TGTGCCAGCTCACCCGGGACAGGGGTCTCTGGGGCCAACGTCCTGACTTTC.

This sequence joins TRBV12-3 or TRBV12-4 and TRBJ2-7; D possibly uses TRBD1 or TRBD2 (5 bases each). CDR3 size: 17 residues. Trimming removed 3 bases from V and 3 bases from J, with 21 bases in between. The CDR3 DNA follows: TGTGCCAGCAGTTTGCTAGGGGATCGGGGACCCAACTACGAGCAGTACTTC. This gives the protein CASSLLGDRGPNYEQYF.

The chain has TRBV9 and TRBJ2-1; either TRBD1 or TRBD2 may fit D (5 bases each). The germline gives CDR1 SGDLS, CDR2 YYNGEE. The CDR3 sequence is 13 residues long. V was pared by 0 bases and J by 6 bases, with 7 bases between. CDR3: CASSVGGVNEQFF. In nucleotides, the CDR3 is TGTGCCAGCAGCGTAGGAGGGGTCAATGAGCAGTTCTTC.